These 19 T cell receptor beta chains came from one sample sequenced in a study of T cells in Graves' hyperthyroidism and ophthalmopathy. TCR beta CDR3 regions were amplified from RNA. HTBI primers were employed in a first-round RT-PCR of the TCR CDR3. TCRdb fed the multiplex PCR reads into MiXCR, producing one record per CDR3 protein. This table has about 180,000 distinct CDR3 sequences, over 15% appearing once. The sample was blood. The receptors were gathered from a woman between 50 and 59 years old with Graves' hyperthyroidism.

This chain links TRBV5-1 with TRBJ2-3, with 13 bases that match TRBD2. Trimming removed 4 bases from V and 4 bases from J; junction bases left unmatched: 12. Germline V gene data show CDR1 as SGHRS and CDR2 as YFSETQ. CDR3 size: 18 residues. This chain's CDR3 is CASSPRKTSGGAADTQYF. In nucleotides, the CDR3 is TGCGCCAGCAGCCCACGAAAAACTAGCGGGGGGGCCGCAGATACGCAGTATTTT. The full variable domain, rest sourced from reference TRBV5-1 and TRBJ2-3, is KAGVTQTPRYLIKTRGQQVTLSCSPISGHRSVSWYQQTPGQGLQFLFEYFSETQRNKGNFPGRFSGRQFSNSRSEMNVSTLELGDSALYLCASSPRKTSGGAADTQYFGPGTRLTVL.

This clonotype has a count of ten or more. The V gene is TRBV12-3 or TRBV12-4, the J gene TRBJ2-3; TRBD2 aligns across 7 bases. CDR3 length: 15 residues. V was pared by 6 bases and J by 1 base, with 7 bases of the junction left unmatched. The CDR3, as DNA: TGTGCCAGCAGGGGGTGGGGGGGGGGCACAGATACGCAGTATTTT. Translating gives CASRGWGGGTDTQYF.

This clonotype was counted between two and nine times. The V call is TRBV12-3 or TRBV12-4, the J call TRBJ2-1, with no clear D. The CDR3 runs 14 residues. The V end was cut by 6 bases, the J end by 0 bases, with 9 bases between. The CDR3 sequence is CASRLSSSYNEQFF. In DNA, the CDR3 is TGTGCCAGCAGATTAAGTAGCTCCTACAATGAGCAGTTCTTC.

This chain connects TRBV4-1 to TRBJ1-3; TRBD1 might be the D (6 bases). V lost 5 bases and J lost 0, with 11 bases in between. Germline CDR1 is MGHRA and CDR2 is YSYEKL. The CDR3 totals 15 residues. CDR3 sequence reads: CASSIDRNSGNTIYF. The CDR3 DNA follows: TGCGCCAGCAGCATAGACAGGAACTCTGGAAACACCATATATTTT.

This clonotype showed up many times. Here the CDR3 reads CASSQYRGIYEQYF. In nucleotides, the CDR3 is TGTGCCAGCAGCCAATACAGGGGGATCTACGAGCAGTACTTC. This chain links TRBV3-1 with TRBJ2-7, with TRBD1 matching over 8 bases. V was pared by 2 bases and J by 3 bases, with 3 bases of the junction left unmatched. The CDR3 covers 14 residues. Germline CDR1 LGHDT, CDR2 YNNKEL (reference sequence).

In its sample, this clonotype was seen many times. The V and J genes are TRBV28 and TRBJ2-1; 11 bases match TRBD2. CDR3 length equals 16 residues. CDR1 and CDR2 from the germline V gene are MDHEN and SYDVKM. V was pared by 6 bases and J by 2 bases, with 6 bases of the junction left unmatched. The DNA for the CDR3 is TGTGCCAGCAGCATAGCGGGGGGGACACCCTACAATGAGCAGTTCTTC. Protein: CASSIAGGTPYNEQFF.

Worth noting for this clonotype: A much larger clone differs from this one at a single base, so this may be a read error. The J gene is TRBJ2-1, the V gene TRBV5-4; no clear D gene. V was cut by 3 bases and J by 6 bases, with 13 bases left in between. The CDR3 is made up of 14 amino acids. Germline assignment: CDR1 SGHNT and CDR2 YYREEE (reference sequence). The CDR3 DNA follows: TGTGCCAGCAGCTCGGTAGGACCCTCCAATGAGCAGTTCTTC. It is translated as CASSSVGPSNEQFF.

This clonotype has at least ten counts. The genes are TRBV5-1 and TRBJ2-5, with TRBD2 matching 7 bases. The CDR3 extends over 16 amino acids. J was trimmed by 1 base and V by 3 bases; bases with no gene match: 9. CDR1 and CDR2 from the germline V gene are SGHRS and YFSETQ. CDR3 sequence (DNA): TGCGCCAGCAGCTCAATTTGGGGGGGTCCCCAAGAGACCCAGTACTTC. It yields the protein CASSSIWGGPQETQYF.

This clonotype was counted many times. This chain links TRBV9 with TRBJ1-5; 7 positions agree with TRBD1. Germline CDR1 and CDR2: SGDLS and YYNGEE. Trimming at V came to 5 bases and at J to 2 bases, leaving 10 bases not matched to a gene. The length of the CDR3 is 16 residues. Here the CDR3 reads CASSAPRGGGNQPQHF. Written as DNA, the CDR3 is TGTGCCAGCAGTGCTCCCAGGGGGGGCGGCAATCAGCCCCAGCATTTT.

This clonotype was picked up many times. The chain links TRBV3-1 to TRBJ1-5; D is ambiguous. V lost 2 bases and J lost 4, with 9 bases in between. CDR1 and CDR2 from the germline V gene are LGHDT and YNNKEL (reference sequence). The CDR3 has 14 amino acids. The CDR3 sequence: CASSQSKQNQPQHF. In nucleotides, the CDR3 is TGTGCCAGCAGCCAATCTAAACAAAATCAGCCCCAGCATTTT.

Ten or more counts support this clonotype. The rearrangement uses TRBV7-9 and TRBJ2-1; the D gene could be TRBD1 or TRBD2 (6 bases each). CDR3 size: 13 residues. Germline CDR1 and CDR2: SEHNR and FQNEAQ (reference sequence). Trimming pared 1 base from V and 9 bases from J, leaving 10 bases between. CDR3 sequence (DNA): TGTGCCAGCAGCTTAGACGGAGGGGGTGAGCAGTTCTTC. This gives the protein CASSLDGGGEQFF.

Turning to this clonotype: Just one base apart from a much larger clone, this may be a read error. The gene calls are TRBV7-9 and TRBJ2-2; D tentatively reads TRBD1 or TRBD2 (5 bases each). V shed 11 bases and J shed 3 bases, with 13 bases lying between them. CDR1 and CDR2 (germline): SEHNR, FQNEAQ (reference sequence). CDR3 size: 13 residues. CDR3 sequence: CAGGEMDTGELFF. The CDR3, as DNA: TGTGCCGGGGGAGAGATGGACACCGGGGAGCTGTTTTTT.

There are many counts of this clonotype. CDR3 sequence: CASSPRGPGANEQFF. The CDR3, as DNA: TGTGCCAGCAGCCCGAGAGGTCCGGGGGCGAATGAGCAGTTCTTC. The chain links TRBV7-9 to TRBJ2-1, with D perhaps TRBD1 or TRBD2 (6 bases each). CDR1 is SEHNR, CDR2 FQNEAQ, per germline (reference sequence). V lost 5 bases and J lost 7, with 18 bases in between. The length of the CDR3 is 15 residues.

In its sample, this clonotype was seen many times. This chain uses TRBV27 with TRBJ1-2; maybe TRBD1 (6 bases). The CDR3 runs to 14 residues. Deletions cut 0 bases from V and 4 bases from J, with 9 bases between. Germline CDR1 and CDR2: MNHEY and SMNVEV (reference sequence). The CDR3, as DNA: TGTGCCAGCAGTTTATCACAGGGTAGCTATGGCTACACCTTC. This sequence encodes CASSLSQGSYGYTF.

This clonotype was recorded many times. This chain connects TRBV6-2 or TRBV6-3 to TRBJ2-3, with 9 bases identical to TRBD1. The CDR3 is 14 residues long. V shed 6 bases and J 4 bases; nucleotides not matched to a gene: 5. Germline CDR1 and CDR2: MNHEY and SVGEGT. CDR3 DNA sequence: TGTGCCAGCAGACTCCGACAGGGGGCAGATACGCAGTATTTT. This translates into CASRLRQGADTQYF.

This clonotype was seen repeatedly, ten times or more. J is TRBJ2-1 and V is TRBV18; possibly TRBD1 for D (6 bases). The germline V and J ends were trimmed by 2 bases and 0 bases, with 11 bases remaining between them. This CDR3 is built from 16 residues. From germline, CDR1 is KGHSH and CDR2 LQKENI. CDR3 in DNA: TGTGCCAGCTCACCAGAGGGGGTAAGCTCCTACAATGAGCAGTTCTTC. Its protein is CASSPEGVSSYNEQFF.

This clonotype was seen repeatedly, ten times or more. This chain connects TRBV27 to TRBJ1-1, with 7 bases that match TRBD1. Germline V gives CDR1 MNHEY, CDR2 SMNVEV (reference sequence). The CDR3 extends over 14 amino acids. Trimming removed 7 bases from V and 5 bases from J; junction bases left unmatched: 10. The CDR3 region has the DNA TGTGCCAGCACGGGGAGGGGGCGTCGGACTGAAGCTTTCTTT. It encodes CASTGRGRRTEAFF.

Comment on this clonotype: Since a much larger clone is just one base distant, this may be a read error. Here the CDR3 omits its conserved ending phenylalanine or tryptophan, so a read error is the likely source. The V call is TRBV28, the J call TRBJ1-1; D may be TRBD1 (5 bases). Germline lookup yields CDR1 MDHEN and CDR2 SYDVKM. Trimming stripped 2 bases from V and 4 bases from J, with 20 bases between. The CDR3 is 17 residues long. CDR3 region: CASSLLYSGTGGTEAFS. CDR3 DNA: TGTGCCAGCAGTTTACTATACTCAGGGACGGGTGGCACTGAAGCTTTCTCT.

This clonotype was seen ten or more times. This sequence joins TRBV13 and TRBJ1-2, with 9 positions matching TRBD1. The ends lost 5 bases at V and 2 bases at J; junction bases unmatched: 12. CDR3 length equals 17 residues. Germline V CDR1 and CDR2: PRHDT, FYEKMQ (reference sequence). CDR3 in amino acids: CASSPLSGTGSNYGYTF. CDR3 coding DNA: TGTGCCAGCAGCCCCCTCTCCGGGACAGGGTCCAACTATGGCTACACCTTC.